One sample yielded the 16 T cell receptor beta chains listed below, sequenced in a study of T cell responses to AZD1222 COVID-19 vaccine. Sequencing was performed with immunoSEQ multiplex PCR; in TCRdb, only in-frame clones are kept and a portion is missing. The sample has about 130,000 clones, roughly 88% seen once. This specimen was peripheral blood, taken on day 0 of AZD1222 vaccination. The receptors stem from an adult in good health.

The rearrangement joins TRBV4-3 to TRBJ1-1; weak D call: TRBD1 (6 bases). V lost 0 bases, J lost 5 bases, and 13 bases lay in between. Germline V gene sequence: CDR1 LGHNA, CDR2 YSLEER. The CDR3 loop spans 15 amino acids. The CDR3 spells CASSQEGKGETEAFF. CDR3 in DNA: TGCGCCAGCAGCCAAGAAGGTAAGGGGGAGACTGAAGCTTTCTTT.

The genes are TRBV3-1 (or the pseudogene TRBV3-2) and TRBJ1-2, with 10 bases that match TRBD1. V shed 0 bases, J shed 4 bases, and the junction held 5 bases outside the gene matches. Germline CDR1 LGHDT, CDR2 YNNKEL (reference sequence). CDR3 length: 16 residues. This CDR3 reads CASSQELGQGSYGYTF. CDR3 in DNA: TGTGCCAGCAGCCAAGAACTGGGACAGGGGAGCTATGGCTACACCTTC.

This chain uses TRBV6-5 with TRBJ1-5; TRBD1 matches 7 bases. Trimming at V came to 4 bases and at J to 3 bases, leaving 9 bases not matched to a gene. CDR1 and CDR2 from the germline V gene are MNHEY and SVGAGI. The CDR3 has 16 amino acids. In DNA form, the CDR3 reads TGTGCCAGCAGTTCAAGTCAGGGGGAACTCAATCAGCCCCAGCATTTT. This codes for CASSSSQGELNQPQHF.

The chain links TRBV7-9 to TRBJ1-2; D is undetermined. The CDR3 has 13 amino acids. V was shortened by 5 bases and J by 6 bases, with 13 bases between the two germline ends. In germline, CDR1 is SEHNR, CDR2 FQNEAQ (reference sequence). Here the CDR3 reads CASSGPARNGYTF. CDR3 bases: TGTGCCAGCAGCGGGCCAGCTAGGAATGGCTACACCTTC.

This clone has just a few counts. The chain links TRBV6-5 to TRBJ2-2, with a tentative D call TRBD2 (6 bases). This CDR3 has 15 residues. The germline gives CDR1 MNHEY, CDR2 SVGAGI. V lost 0 bases, J lost 4 bases, and 9 bases lay in between. This chain's CDR3 is CASSYSGTSTGELFF. The CDR3 bases are TGTGCCAGCAGTTACTCTGGGACTTCCACCGGGGAGCTGTTTTTT.

This chain uses TRBV30 with TRBJ1-2, with a tentative D call TRBD1 (5 bases). The CDR3 contains 15 residues. Trimming cost V 2 bases and J 5 bases, with 18 bases left between them. Germline assignment: CDR1 GTSNPN and CDR2 SVGIG (reference sequence). The CDR3 DNA reads TGTGCCTGGAGTTCGGACGGAGGGGTAATTTATGGCTACACCTTC. Protein: CAWSSDGGVIYGYTF.

The genes are TRBV2 and TRBJ2-7; 12 bases are shared with TRBD2. V dropped 10 bases and J dropped 0; count of bases not matched to a gene: 10. Per germline, CDR1 SNHLY and CDR2 FYNNEI. The CDR3 spans 16 residues. Here the CDR3 reads CATAGTSGFSSYEQYF. The CDR3 DNA is TGTGCCACTGCAGGGACTAGCGGGTTTAGCTCCTACGAGCAGTACTTC.

The chain links TRBV6-5 to TRBJ1-1; maybe TRBD1 (6 bases). Germline V gives CDR1 MNHEY, CDR2 SVGAGI. The CDR3 spans 11 residues. Trimming removed 10 bases from V and 7 bases from J, with 13 bases in between. CDR3 bases: TGTGCCACCAGGCGAGGGGGTGAAGCTTTCTTT. It codes for CATRRGGEAFF.

The chain joins TRBV5-1 to TRBJ1-1; D uncertain. The V end was cut by 9 bases, the J end by 1 base, with 13 bases between. The CDR3 spans 13 residues. In germline, CDR1 is SGHRS, CDR2 YFSETQ. The CDR3 DNA sequence: TGCGCCACCCGGATTCAACCGAACACTGAAGCTTTCTTT. Translated: CATRIQPNTEAFF.

This clone has more than one count but fewer than ten. This sequence joins TRBV4-1 and TRBJ2-7; 7 nucleotides line up with TRBD1. Germline CDR1 reads MGHRA; CDR2 reads YSYEKL. The V segment lost 2 bases and the J segment 9 bases; nucleotides outside the gene matches: 7. The CDR3 length is 13 residues. The CDR3 sequence is CASSQYDREGQYF. As DNA, the CDR3 is TGCGCCAGCAGCCAATATGACAGGGAAGGGCAGTACTTC.

V and J are TRBV7-9 and TRBJ2-1, with D perhaps matching TRBD1 (6 bases). Trimming shortened V by 6 bases and J by 0 bases, and 6 bases separated the two germline ends. The CDR3 length is 13 residues. CDR1 is SEHNR, CDR2 FQNEAQ, per germline (reference sequence). DNA for the CDR3: TGTGCCAGCAGGGACAGCTCCTACAATGAGCAGTTCTTC. Translating gives CASRDSSYNEQFF. Variable domain in full (rest from reference TRBV7-9 and TRBJ2-1): DTGVSQNPRHKITKRGQNVTFRCDPISEHNRLYWYRQTLGQGPEFLTYFQNEAQLEKSRLLSDRFSAERPKGSFSTLEIQRTEQGDSAMYLCASRDSSYNEQFFGPGTRLTVL.

The genes are TRBV7-2 and TRBJ1-2, with D unresolved. Germline loops: CDR1 SGHTA, CDR2 FQGNSA. The CDR3 runs 13 residues. The V and J ends lost 1 base and 2 bases respectively, with 5 bases between them. The CDR3 loop is CASSLVENYGYTF. The DNA for the CDR3 is TGTGCCAGCAGCTTAGTAGAGAACTATGGCTACACCTTC.

The chain recombines TRBV9 with TRBJ1-2; D is unresolved. The CDR3 is made up of 14 amino acids. CDR1 is SGDLS and CDR2 is YYNGEE in the germline V gene. V was trimmed by 3 bases and J by 4 bases, leaving 13 bases between them. CDR3 sequence (DNA): TGTGCCAGCAGCGCCCTGCGGGATACCTATGGCTACACCTTC. Residues: CASSALRDTYGYTF. The whole variable domain, remainder taken from reference TRBV9 and TRBJ1-2, is DSGVTQTPKHLITATGQRVTLRCSPRSGDLSVYWYQQSLDQGLQFLIQYYNGEERAKGNILERFSAQQFPDLHSELNLSSLELGDSALYFCASSALRDTYGYTFGSGTRLTVV.

The chain joins TRBV7-8 to TRBJ2-5; 7 nucleotides align to TRBD1. The CDR3 is made up of 16 amino acids. Germline V gene sequence: CDR1 SGHVS, CDR2 FQNEAQ. V lost 5 bases to trimming and J lost 5 bases; unmatched junction nucleotides: 14. The CDR3 DNA sequence: TGTGCCAGCAGCCCCAGGCAAGACAGGGTCCAGGAGACCCAGTACTTC. It is translated as CASSPRQDRVQETQYF.

The gene calls are TRBV4-2 and TRBJ1-4, with D perhaps matching TRBD1 (6 bases). Per the germline V gene, CDR1 is LGHNA and CDR2 is YNFKEQ. CDR3 length: 17 amino acids. Deletions cut 4 bases from V and 5 bases from J, with 20 bases between. DNA for the CDR3: TGTGCCAGCAGCCTGTTAAGTACAGGGACCAGAAATGAAAAACTGTTTTTT. Translating gives CASSLLSTGTRNEKLFF.

The chain joins TRBV19 to TRBJ2-1, with D maybe TRBD1 (5 bases). Germline assignment: CDR1 LNHDA and CDR2 SQIVND (reference sequence). The V gene lost 4 bases and the J gene lost 8 bases, with 18 bases spanning the gap. The CDR3 contains 15 residues. The CDR3 spells CASSTPGASGDEQFF. The CDR3 DNA follows: TGTGCCAGTAGTACGCCTGGGGCTAGTGGGGATGAGCAGTTCTTC.